Described below is a single TCR beta chain sequence and its context. The data derive from a study of blood T cell repertoires in COVID-19. Produced via immunoSEQ multiplex PCR; TCRdb's table is partial and in-frame only. Of over 90,000 clones in the sample, 91% are singletons; the top ten hold roughly 4.2%. This sequence originates from a man between 18 and 29 years old with acute or convalescent COVID-19. The sequenced sample consisted of peripheral blood.

The CDR3 here is CASSLGLAGVNEQFF. The CDR3 DNA is TGTGCCAGCAGCTTAGGACTAGCGGGAGTAAATGAGCAGTTCTTC. The chain joins TRBV7-9 to TRBJ2-1; 12 bases map to TRBD2. V shed 1 base, J shed 7 bases, and the junction held 2 bases outside the gene matches. CDR1 is SEHNR and CDR2 is FQNEAQ in the germline V gene (reference sequence). The length of the CDR3 is 15 residues.